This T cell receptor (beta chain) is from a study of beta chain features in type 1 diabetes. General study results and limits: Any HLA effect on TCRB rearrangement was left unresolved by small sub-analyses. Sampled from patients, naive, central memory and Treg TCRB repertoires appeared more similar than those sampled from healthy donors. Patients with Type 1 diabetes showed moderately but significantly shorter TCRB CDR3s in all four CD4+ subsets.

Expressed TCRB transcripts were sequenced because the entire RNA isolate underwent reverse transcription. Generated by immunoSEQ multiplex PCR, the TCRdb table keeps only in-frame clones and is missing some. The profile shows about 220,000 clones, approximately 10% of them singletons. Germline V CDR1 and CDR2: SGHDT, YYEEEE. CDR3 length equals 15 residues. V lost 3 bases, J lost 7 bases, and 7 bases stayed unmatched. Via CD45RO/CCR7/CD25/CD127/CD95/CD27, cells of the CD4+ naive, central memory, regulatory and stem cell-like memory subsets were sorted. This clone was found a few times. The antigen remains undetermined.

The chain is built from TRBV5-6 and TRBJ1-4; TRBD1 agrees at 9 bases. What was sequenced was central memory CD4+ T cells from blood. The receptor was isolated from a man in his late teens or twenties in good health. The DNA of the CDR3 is TGTGCCAGCAGCTCCACGACAGGGGGAAGTGAAAAACTGTTTTTT. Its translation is CASSSTTGGSEKLFF.